What follows is one T cell receptor (beta chain) and its context. This sample was included in a study of technical replicates of blood from a few donors. V gave up 1 base and J gave up 7 bases; unmatched junction bases: 8. This CDR3 has 15 amino acids. Germline V gene sequence: CDR1 SGHNT, CDR2 YYREEE (reference sequence). The assay was immunoSEQ multiplex PCR, and TCRdb's table has in-frame clones only and misses some. The top ten clones hold roughly 0.27% of a sample with about 83,000 clones, roughly 94% of them seen once. The V call is TRBV5-4, the J call TRBJ2-3; TRBD2 matches at 8 bases. The clonotype originates from a human donor in good health. The sequencing sample was made of T cells isolated from PBMCs. Here the CDR3 DNA reads TGTGCCAGCAGCTTGTCGGGGGGGGGCATCTATACGCAGTATTTT. Its translation: CASSLSGGGIYTQYF.